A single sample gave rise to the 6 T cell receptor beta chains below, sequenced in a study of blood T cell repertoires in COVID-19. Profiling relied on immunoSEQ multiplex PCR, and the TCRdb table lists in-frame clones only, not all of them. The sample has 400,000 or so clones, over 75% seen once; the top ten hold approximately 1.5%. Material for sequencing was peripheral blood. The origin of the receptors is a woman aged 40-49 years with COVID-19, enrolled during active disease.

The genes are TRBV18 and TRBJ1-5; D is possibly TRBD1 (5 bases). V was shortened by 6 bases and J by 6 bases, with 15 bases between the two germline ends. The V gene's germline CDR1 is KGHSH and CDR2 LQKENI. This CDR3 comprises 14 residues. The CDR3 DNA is TGTGCCAGCTCCCCTGACAGTAGCGGTCAGCCCCAGCATTTT. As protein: CASSPDSSGQPQHF.

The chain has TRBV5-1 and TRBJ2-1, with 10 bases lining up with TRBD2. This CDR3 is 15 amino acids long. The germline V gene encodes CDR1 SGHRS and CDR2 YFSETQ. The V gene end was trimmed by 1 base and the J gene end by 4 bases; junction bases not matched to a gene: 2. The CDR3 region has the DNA TGCGCCAGCAGCTTGACTAGCGGGATATACAATGAGCAGTTCTTC. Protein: CASSLTSGIYNEQFF.

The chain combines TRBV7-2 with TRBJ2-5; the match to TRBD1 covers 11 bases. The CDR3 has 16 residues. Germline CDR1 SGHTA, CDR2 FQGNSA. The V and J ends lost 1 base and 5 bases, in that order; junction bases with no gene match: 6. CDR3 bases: TGTGCCAGCAGCTTAGGAGGACAGGGGGCGGGGGAGACCCAGTACTTC. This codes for CASSLGGQGAGETQYF.

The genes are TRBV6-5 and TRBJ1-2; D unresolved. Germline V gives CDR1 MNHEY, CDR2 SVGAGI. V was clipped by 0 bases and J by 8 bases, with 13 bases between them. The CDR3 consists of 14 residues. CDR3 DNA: TGTGCCAGCAGTTACTCGATTGGACGGAGGGGCTACACCTTC. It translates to CASSYSIGRRGYTF.

CDR3 sequence: CASSLRRGTTNEKLFF. The CDR3 coding sequence is TGTGCCAGCAGCTTAAGAAGGGGGACAACTAATGAAAAACTGTTTTTT. The rearrangement joins TRBV7-9 to TRBJ1-4, with D possibly being TRBD1 (6 bases). The V end was cut by 2 bases, the J end by 0 bases, with 10 bases between. The CDR3 length is 16 residues. The germline CDR1 and CDR2 sequences are SEHNR and FQNEAQ (reference sequence).

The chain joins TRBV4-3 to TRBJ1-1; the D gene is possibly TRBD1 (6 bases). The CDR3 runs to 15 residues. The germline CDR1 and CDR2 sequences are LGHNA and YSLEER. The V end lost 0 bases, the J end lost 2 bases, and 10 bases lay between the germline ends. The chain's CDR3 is CASSQELQGNTEAFF. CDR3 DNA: TGCGCCAGCAGCCAAGAGCTACAGGGTAACACTGAAGCTTTCTTT.